What follows are 5 T cell receptor beta chains derived from one specimen sequenced in a study of OX40 agonist ivuxolimab in advanced cancers. The method was immunoSEQ multiplex PCR; TCRdb's version includes in-frame clones alone and lacks a portion of them. Of approximately 60,000 clones listed, less than 95% are singletons. This specimen consisted of CD4+ or CD8+ T cells sorted from blood, obtained in a trial of the OX40 agonist ivuxolimab. The receptor set was obtained from an adult with an advanced solid tumor such as melanoma, head and neck, liver or kidney cancer.

The gene calls are TRBV10-2 and TRBJ1-2, with a weak D call TRBD1 (5 bases). This CDR3 comprises 15 residues. CDR1 is WSHSY and CDR2 is SAAADI in the germline V gene. V shed 7 bases and J shed 1 base, with 16 bases lying between them. The CDR3 nucleotides read TGCGCCAGCAAGAGGGCCCGGGACGGTAACTATGGCTACACCTTC. Translation gives CASKRARDGNYGYTF.

The chain joins TRBV5-1 to TRBJ2-6; 7 bases match TRBD2. CDR3 length: 19 amino acids. J gave up 0 bases and V 2 bases, and 11 bases lay outside the gene matches. Germline V gene sequence: CDR1 SGHRS, CDR2 YFSETQ. DNA for the CDR3: TGCGCCAGCAGCTTAAACCCCGGGACTATCTCCTCTGGGGCCAACGTCCTGACTTTC. Amino acids: CASSLNPGTISSGANVLTF.

V gene TRBV27 combines with J gene TRBJ2-1; D gene unclear. CDR1 and CDR2 from the germline V gene are MNHEY and SMNVEV (reference sequence). The CDR3 runs to 13 residues. V lost 4 bases and J lost 5, with 9 bases in between. This CDR3 is CASSYLSHNEQFF. The DNA of the CDR3 is TGTGCCAGCAGTTACCTCAGTCACAATGAGCAGTTCTTC.

This rearrangement joins TRBV11-3 to TRBJ1-1; D gene unclear. This CDR3 is built from 13 residues. Trimming took off 5 bases at V and 6 bases at J, with 13 bases between the two ends. The germline V gene has CDR1 SGHNT and CDR2 YENEEA. Here the CDR3 DNA reads TGTGCCAGCAGCCAGAGTCTTAGCCCTGAAGCTTTCTTT. This gives the protein CASSQSLSPEAFF.

In nucleotides, the CDR3 is TGTGCCAGCAGTTCGAGCGGGGCTTCCTACGAGCAGTACTTC. This gives the protein CASSSSGASYEQYF. The V and J genes are TRBV7-9 and TRBJ2-7, with 7 nucleotides matching TRBD2. With V trimmed by 6 bases and J by 1 base, 6 bases remained unmatched. CDR1 is SEHNR, CDR2 FQNEAQ, per germline (reference sequence). This CDR3 is 14 amino acids long.